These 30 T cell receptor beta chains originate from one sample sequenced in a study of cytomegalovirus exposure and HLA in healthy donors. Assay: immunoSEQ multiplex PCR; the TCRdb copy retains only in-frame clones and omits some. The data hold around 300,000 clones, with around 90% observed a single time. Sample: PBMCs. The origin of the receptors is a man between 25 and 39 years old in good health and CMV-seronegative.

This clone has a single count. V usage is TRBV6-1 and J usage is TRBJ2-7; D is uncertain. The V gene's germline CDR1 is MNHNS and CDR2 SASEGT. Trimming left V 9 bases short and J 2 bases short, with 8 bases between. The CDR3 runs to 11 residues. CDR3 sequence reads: CASLGAYEQYF. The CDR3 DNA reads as TGTGCCAGTCTCGGAGCCTACGAGCAGTACTTC.

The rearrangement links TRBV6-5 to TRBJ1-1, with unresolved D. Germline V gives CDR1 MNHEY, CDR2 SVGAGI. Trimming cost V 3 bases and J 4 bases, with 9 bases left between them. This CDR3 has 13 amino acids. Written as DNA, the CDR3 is TGTGCCAGCAGTTATGCGGGATTCACTGAAGCTTTCTTT. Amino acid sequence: CASSYAGFTEAFF.

Here the CDR3 reads CASSGDLRRNNEQFF. DNA of the CDR3: TGTGCCAGCAGTGGGGACTTGCGAAGAAACAATGAGCAGTTCTTC. V gene TRBV2 combines with J gene TRBJ2-1; D may be TRBD2 (6 bases). V gave up 4 bases and J gave up 5 bases, with 15 bases separating them. Germline lookup yields CDR1 SNHLY and CDR2 FYNNEI. This CDR3 region has 15 residues.

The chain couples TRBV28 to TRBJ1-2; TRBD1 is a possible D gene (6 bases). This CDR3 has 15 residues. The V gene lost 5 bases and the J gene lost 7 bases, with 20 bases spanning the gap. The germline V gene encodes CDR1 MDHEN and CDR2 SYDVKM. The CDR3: CASSPAGAPKGGYTF. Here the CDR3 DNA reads TGTGCCAGCAGTCCCGCAGGGGCCCCCAAGGGTGGCTACACCTTC.

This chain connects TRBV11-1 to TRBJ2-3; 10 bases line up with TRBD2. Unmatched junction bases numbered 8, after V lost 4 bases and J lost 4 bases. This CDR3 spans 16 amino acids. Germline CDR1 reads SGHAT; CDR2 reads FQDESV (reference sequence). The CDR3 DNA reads TGTGCCAGCAGCTGGGTTAGCGGGGGGCATTCAGATACGCAGTATTTT. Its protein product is CASSWVSGGHSDTQYF.

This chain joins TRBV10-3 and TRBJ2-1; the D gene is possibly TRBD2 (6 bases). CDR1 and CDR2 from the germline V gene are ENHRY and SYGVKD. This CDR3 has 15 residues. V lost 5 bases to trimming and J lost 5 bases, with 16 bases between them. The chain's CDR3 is CAISLGFWGDNEQFF. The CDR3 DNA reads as TGTGCCATCAGTTTAGGGTTCTGGGGGGACAATGAGCAGTTCTTC.

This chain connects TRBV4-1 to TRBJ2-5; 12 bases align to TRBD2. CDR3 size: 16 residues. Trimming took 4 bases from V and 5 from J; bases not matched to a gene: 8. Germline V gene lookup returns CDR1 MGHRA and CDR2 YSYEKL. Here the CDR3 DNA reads TGCGCCAGCAGCCTGACTAGCGGGGGATTGTATGAGACCCAGTACTTC. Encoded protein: CASSLTSGGLYETQYF.

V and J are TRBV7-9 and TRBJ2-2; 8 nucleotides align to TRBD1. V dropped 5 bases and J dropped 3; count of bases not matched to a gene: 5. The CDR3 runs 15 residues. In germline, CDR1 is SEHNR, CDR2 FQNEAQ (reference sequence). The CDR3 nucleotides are TGTGCCAGCAGCCCCCGGACAGGGCACACCGGGGAGCTGTTTTTT. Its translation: CASSPRTGHTGELFF. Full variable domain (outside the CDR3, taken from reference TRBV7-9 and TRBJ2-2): DTGVSQNPRHKITKRGQNVTFRCDPISEHNRLYWYRQTLGQGPEFLTYFQNEAQLEKSRLLSDRFSAERPKGSFSTLEIQRTEQGDSAMYLCASSPRTGHTGELFFGEGSRLTVL.

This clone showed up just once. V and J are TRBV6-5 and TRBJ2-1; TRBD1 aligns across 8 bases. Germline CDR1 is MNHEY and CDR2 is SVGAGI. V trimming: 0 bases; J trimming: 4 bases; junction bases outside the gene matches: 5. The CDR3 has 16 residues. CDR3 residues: CASSYSVQGAYNEQFF. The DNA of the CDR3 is TGTGCCAGCAGTTACTCGGTGCAGGGGGCTTACAATGAGCAGTTCTTC.

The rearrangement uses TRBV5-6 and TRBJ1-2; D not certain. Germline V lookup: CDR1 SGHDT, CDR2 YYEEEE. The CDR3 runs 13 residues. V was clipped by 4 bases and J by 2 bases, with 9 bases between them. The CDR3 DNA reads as TGTGCCAGCAGCCCACGAGGGAACTATGGCTACACCTTC. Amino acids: CASSPRGNYGYTF.

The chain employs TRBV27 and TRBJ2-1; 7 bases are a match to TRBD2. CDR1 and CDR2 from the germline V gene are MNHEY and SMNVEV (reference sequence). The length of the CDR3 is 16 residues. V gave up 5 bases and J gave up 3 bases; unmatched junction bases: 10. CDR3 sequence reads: CASSTTSPPDYNEQFF. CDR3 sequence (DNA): TGTGCCAGCAGTACGACTAGCCCTCCCGACTACAATGAGCAGTTCTTC.

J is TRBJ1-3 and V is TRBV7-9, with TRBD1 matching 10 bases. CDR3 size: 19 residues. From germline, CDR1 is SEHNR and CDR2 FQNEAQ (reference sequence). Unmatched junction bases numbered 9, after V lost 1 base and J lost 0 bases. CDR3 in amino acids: CASSLEGTGVSFSGNTIYF. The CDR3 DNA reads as TGTGCCAGCAGCTTAGAAGGGACAGGGGTCTCTTTCTCTGGAAACACCATATATTTT.

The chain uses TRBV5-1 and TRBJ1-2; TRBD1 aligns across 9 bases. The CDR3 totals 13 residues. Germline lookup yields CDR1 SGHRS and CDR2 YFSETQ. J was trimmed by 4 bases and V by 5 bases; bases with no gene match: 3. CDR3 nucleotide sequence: TGCGCCAGCAGAGAGACAGGGGGCTATGGCTACACCTTC. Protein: CASRETGGYGYTF.

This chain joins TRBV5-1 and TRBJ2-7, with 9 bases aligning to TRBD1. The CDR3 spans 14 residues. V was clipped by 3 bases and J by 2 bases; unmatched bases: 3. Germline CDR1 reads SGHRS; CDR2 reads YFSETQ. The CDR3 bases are TGCGCCAGCAGCTCGAGACAGGGGGCCTACGAGCAGTACTTC. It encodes CASSSRQGAYEQYF. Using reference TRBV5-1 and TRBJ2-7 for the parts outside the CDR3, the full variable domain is KAGVTQTPRYLIKTRGQQVTLSCSPISGHRSVSWYQQTPGQGLQFLFEYFSETQRNKGNFPGRFSGRQFSNSRSEMNVSTLELGDSALYLCASSSRQGAYEQYFGPGTRLTVT.

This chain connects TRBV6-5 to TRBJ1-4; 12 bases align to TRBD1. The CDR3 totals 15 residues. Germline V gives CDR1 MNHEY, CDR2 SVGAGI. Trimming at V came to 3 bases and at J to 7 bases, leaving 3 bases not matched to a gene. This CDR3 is CASSYGTGGPEKLFF. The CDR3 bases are TGTGCCAGCAGTTATGGGACAGGGGGCCCTGAAAAACTGTTTTTT.

CDR3 in amino acids: CASSLWTSGQETQYF. The CDR3 nucleotides read TGTGCCAGCAGCTTATGGACTAGCGGACAAGAGACCCAGTACTTC. This chain joins TRBV13 and TRBJ2-5; 10 bases are a match to TRBD2. Germline V lookup: CDR1 PRHDT, CDR2 FYEKMQ (reference sequence). Trimming cost V 2 bases and J 2 bases; bases outside gene matches: 2. The CDR3 contains 15 residues.

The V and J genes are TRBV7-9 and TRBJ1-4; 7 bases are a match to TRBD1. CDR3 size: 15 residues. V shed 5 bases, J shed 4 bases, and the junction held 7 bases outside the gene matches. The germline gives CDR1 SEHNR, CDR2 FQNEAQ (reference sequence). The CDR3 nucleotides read TGTGCCAGCAGCCCACCGGGACAGTTTAATGAAAAACTGTTTTTT. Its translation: CASSPPGQFNEKLFF.

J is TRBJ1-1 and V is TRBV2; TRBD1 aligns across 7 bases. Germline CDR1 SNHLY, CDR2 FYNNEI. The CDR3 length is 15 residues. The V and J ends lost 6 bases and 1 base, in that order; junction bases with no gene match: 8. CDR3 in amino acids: CASSRGTYANTEAFF. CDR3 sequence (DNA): TGTGCCAGCAGCAGGGGGACGTACGCGAACACTGAAGCTTTCTTT.

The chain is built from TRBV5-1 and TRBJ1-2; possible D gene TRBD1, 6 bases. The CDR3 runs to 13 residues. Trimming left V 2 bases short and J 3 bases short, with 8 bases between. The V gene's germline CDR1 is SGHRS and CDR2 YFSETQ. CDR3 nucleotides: TGCGCCAGCAGCTTCAGGGGAGACTATGGCTACACCTTC. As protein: CASSFRGDYGYTF.

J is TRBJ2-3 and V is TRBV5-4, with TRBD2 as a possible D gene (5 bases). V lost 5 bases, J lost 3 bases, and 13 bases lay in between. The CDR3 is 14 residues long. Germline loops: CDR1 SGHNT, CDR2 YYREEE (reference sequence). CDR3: CASRTGIGTDTQYF. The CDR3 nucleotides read TGTGCCAGCAGGACCGGGATAGGAACAGATACGCAGTATTTT.

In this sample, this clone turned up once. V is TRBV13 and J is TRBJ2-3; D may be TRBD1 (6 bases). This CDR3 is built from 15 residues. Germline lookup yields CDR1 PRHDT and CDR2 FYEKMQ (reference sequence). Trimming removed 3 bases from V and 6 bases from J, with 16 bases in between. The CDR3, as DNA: TGTGCCAGCAGCTTTGGAGTTCAGGGGACCGATACGCAGTATTTT. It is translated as CASSFGVQGTDTQYF.

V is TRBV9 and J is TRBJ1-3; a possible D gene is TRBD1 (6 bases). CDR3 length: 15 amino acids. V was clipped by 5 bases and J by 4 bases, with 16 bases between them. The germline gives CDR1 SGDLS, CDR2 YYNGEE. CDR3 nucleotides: TGTGCCAGCAGTGTCGACACAGGGAGAGGAAACACCATATATTTT. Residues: CASSVDTGRGNTIYF. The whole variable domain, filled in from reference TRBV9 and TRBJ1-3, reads DSGVTQTPKHLITATGQRVTLRCSPRSGDLSVYWYQQSLDQGLQFLIQYYNGEERAKGNILERFSAQQFPDLHSELNLSSLELGDSALYFCASSVDTGRGNTIYFGEGSWLTVV.

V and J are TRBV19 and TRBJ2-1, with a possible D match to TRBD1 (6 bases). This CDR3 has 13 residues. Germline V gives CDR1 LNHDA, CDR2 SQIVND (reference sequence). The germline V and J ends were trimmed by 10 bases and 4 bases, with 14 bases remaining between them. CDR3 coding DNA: TGTGCCAAGAGGACAGTTTCTTACAATGAGCAGTTCTTC. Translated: CAKRTVSYNEQFF.

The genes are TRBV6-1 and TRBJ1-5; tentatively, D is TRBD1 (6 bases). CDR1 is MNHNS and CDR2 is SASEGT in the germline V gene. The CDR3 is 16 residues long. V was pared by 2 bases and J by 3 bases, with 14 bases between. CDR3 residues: CASSESRGTHNQPQHF. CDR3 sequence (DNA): TGTGCCAGCAGTGAATCAAGGGGGACCCACAATCAGCCCCAGCATTTT.

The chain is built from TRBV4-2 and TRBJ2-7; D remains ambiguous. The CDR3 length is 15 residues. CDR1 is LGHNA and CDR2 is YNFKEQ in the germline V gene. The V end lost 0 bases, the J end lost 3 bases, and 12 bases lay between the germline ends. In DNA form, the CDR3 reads TGTGCCAGCAGCCAAGATCTTCGCACTTTCTACGAGCAGTACTTC. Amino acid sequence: CASSQDLRTFYEQYF.

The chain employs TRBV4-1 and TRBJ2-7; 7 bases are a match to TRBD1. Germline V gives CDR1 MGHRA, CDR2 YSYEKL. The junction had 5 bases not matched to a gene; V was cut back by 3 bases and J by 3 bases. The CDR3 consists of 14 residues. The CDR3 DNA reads TGCGCCAGCAGCCACCCCGGACAGGACTACGAGCAGTACTTC. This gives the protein CASSHPGQDYEQYF.

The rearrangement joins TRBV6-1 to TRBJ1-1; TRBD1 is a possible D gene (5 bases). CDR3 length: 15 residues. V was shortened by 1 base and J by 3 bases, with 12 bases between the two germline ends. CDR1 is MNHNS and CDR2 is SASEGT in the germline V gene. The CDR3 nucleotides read TGTGCCAGCAGTGAAGGGGGCAGACTCTACACTGAAGCTTTCTTT. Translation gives CASSEGGRLYTEAFF.

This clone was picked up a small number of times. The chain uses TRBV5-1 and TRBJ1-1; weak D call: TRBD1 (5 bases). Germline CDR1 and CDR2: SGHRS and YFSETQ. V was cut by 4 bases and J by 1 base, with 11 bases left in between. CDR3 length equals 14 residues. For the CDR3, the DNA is TGCGCCAGCAGCACCCGGACAAAGAACACTGAAGCTTTCTTT. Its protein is CASSTRTKNTEAFF.

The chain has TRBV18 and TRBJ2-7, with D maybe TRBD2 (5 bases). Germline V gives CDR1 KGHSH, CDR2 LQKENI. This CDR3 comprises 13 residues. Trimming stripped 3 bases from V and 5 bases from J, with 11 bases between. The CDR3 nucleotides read TGTGCCAGCTCACCGCCGAACGGGGACGAGCAGTACTTC. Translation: CASSPPNGDEQYF. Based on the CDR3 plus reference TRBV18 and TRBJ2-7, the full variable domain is NAGVMQNPRHLVRRRGQEARLRCSPMKGHSHVYWYRQLPEEGLKFMVYLQKENIIDESGMPKERFSAEFPKEGPSILRIQQVVRGDSAAYFCASSPPNGDEQYFGPGTRLTVT.

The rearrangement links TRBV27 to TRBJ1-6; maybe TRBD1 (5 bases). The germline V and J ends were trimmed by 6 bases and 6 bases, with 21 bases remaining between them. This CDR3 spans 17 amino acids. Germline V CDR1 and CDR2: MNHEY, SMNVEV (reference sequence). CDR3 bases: TGTGCCAGCAGGCTAGGGTTTGGGGCGGGGGGTAATTCACCCCTCCACTTT. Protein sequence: CASRLGFGAGGNSPLHF.